This T cell receptor (beta chain) was captured in a study of regulatory T cells in long-lasting Graves disease. Study-wide findings and caveats: For persistent Graves' patients, TCR diversity was lower than for newly diagnosed ones.

Investigators prepared the TCR beta libraries by applying iRepertoire HTBI primers and Arm-PCR of CDR3 regions. Via MiXCR, TCRdb re-called the multiplex PCR reads, giving one row per CDR3 protein. The profile shows about 400,000 distinct CDR3 sequences, around 15% of them singletons. V shed 6 bases and J shed 7 bases, with 13 bases lying between them. The V gene's germline CDR1 is KGHSH and CDR2 LQKENI. The CDR3 loop spans 13 amino acids. This clonotype was seen ten or more times. The antigen remains undetermined. This sample's time point: newly diagnosed GD, antithyroid drugs for less than 3 months. RNA isolated from PBMCs was used to make the TCR library. In addition, the sample was reused for a study of T cells in Graves' hyperthyroidism and ophthalmopathy. From that second work: In blood, most of the thyroid clonotypes expanded above 0.001 were also present. It was a median 6.5 months before onset that the model predicted ophthalmopathy.

The sample here was peripheral blood mononuclear cells (PBMCs), taken at new diagnosis, from a patient treated with antithyroid drugs. The TCR was taken from a woman in her late teens or twenties with Graves disease. The rearrangement uses TRBV18 and TRBJ2-1; D is undetermined. CDR3 residues: CASSPKPGNEQFF. CDR3 bases: TGTGCCAGCTCCCCGAAGCCAGGAAATGAGCAGTTCTTC. Full variable domain (rest looked up from reference TRBV18 and TRBJ2-1): NAGVMQNPRHLVRRRGQEARLRCSPMKGHSHVYWYRQLPEEGLKFMVYLQKENIIDESGMPKERFSAEFPKEGPSILRIQQVVRGDSAAYFCASSPKPGNEQFFGPGTRLTVL.